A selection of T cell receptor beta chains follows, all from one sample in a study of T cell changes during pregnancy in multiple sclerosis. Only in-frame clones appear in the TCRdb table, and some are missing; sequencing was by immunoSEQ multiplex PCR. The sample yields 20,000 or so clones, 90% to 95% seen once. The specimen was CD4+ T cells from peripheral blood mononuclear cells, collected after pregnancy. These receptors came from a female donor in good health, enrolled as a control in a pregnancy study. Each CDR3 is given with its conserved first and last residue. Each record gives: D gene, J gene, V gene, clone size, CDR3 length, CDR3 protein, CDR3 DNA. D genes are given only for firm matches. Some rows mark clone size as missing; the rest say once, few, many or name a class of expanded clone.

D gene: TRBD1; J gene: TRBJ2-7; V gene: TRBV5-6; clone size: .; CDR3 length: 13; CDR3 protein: CASSSDRGYEQYF; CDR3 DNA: TGTGCCAGCAGCTCGGACAGGGGATACGAGCAGTACTTC
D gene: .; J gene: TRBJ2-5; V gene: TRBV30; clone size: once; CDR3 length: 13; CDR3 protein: CAWSEGLEETQYF; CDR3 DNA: TGTGCCTGGAGTGAGGGGCTGGAAGAGACCCAGTACTTC
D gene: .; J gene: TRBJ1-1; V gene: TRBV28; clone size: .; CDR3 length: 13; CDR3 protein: CASRTGANTEAFF; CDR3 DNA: TGTGCCAGCAGGACAGGAGCAAACACTGAAGCTTTCTTT
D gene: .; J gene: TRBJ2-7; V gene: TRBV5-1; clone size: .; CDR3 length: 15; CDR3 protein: CASTRGGQKSYEQYF; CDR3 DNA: TGCGCCAGCACCCGGGGGGGACAGAAGTCCTACGAGCAGTACTTC
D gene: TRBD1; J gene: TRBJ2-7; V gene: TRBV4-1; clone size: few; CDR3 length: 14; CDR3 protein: CASSQAGGSYEQYF; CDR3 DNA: TGCGCCAGCAGCCAAGCAGGGGGCTCCTACGAGCAGTACTTC
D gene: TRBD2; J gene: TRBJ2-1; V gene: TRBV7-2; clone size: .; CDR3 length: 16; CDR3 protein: CASNRQTSGLYNEQFF; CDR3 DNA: TGTGCCAGCAACCGGCAAACTAGCGGCCTTTACAATGAGCAGTTCTTC
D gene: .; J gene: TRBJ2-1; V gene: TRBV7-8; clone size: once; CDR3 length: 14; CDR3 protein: CASSRSGQFNEQFF; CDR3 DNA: TGTGCCAGCAGCCGGAGCGGACAGTTCAATGAGCAGTTCTTC
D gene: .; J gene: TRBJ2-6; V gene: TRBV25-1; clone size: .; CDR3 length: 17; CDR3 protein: CASSEWGQNSGANVLTF; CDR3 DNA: TGTGCCAGCAGTGAATGGGGCCAGAACTCTGGGGCCAACGTCCTGACTTTC
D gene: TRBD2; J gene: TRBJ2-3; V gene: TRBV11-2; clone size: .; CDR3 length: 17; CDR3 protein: CASSLGLAGAGTDTQYF; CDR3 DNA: TGTGCCAGCAGCTTGGGGTTAGCGGGAGCGGGCACAGATACGCAGTATTTT
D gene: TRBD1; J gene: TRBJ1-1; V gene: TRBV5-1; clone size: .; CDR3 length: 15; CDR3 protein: CASSPTGGGETEAFF; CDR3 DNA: TGCGCCAGCAGCCCAACAGGGGGCGGGGAGACTGAAGCTTTCTTT
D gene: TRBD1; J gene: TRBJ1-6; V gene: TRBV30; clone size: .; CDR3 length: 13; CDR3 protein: CAWRRQGNSPLHF; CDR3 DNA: TGTGCCTGGAGAAGACAGGGTAATTCACCCCTCCACTTT
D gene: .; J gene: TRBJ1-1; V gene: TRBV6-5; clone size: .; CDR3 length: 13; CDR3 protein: CASTRGADTEAFF; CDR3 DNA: TGTGCCAGCACACGTGGGGCGGACACTGAAGCTTTCTTT
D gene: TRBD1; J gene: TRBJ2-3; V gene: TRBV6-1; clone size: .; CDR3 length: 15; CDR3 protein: CASSEAGQGTDTQYF; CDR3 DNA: TGTGCCAGCAGTGAAGCGGGACAGGGGACAGATACGCAGTATTTT
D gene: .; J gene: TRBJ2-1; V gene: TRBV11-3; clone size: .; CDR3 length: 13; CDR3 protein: CASSLGEGREQFF; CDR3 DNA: TGTGCCAGCAGCTTAGGGGAAGGGAGGGAGCAGTTCTTC
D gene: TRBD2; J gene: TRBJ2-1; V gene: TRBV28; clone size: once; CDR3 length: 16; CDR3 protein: CASTTWASGSNNEQFF; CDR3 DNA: TGTGCCAGCACGACTTGGGCTAGCGGCTCGAACAATGAGCAGTTCTTC
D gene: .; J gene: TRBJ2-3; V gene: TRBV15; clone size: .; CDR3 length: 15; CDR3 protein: CATSRDGVGTDTQYF; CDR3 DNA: TGTGCCACCAGCAGAGACGGGGTTGGGACAGATACGCAGTATTTT
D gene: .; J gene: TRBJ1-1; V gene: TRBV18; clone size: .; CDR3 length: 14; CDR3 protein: CASSINREGTEAFF; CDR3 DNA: TGTGCCAGCTCCATCAACAGGGAAGGCACTGAAGCTTTCTTT
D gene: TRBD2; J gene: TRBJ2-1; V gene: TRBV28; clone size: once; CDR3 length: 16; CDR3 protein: CASSSQLASPYNEQFF; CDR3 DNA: TGTGCCAGCAGTTCACAACTAGCGAGCCCCTACAATGAGCAGTTCTTC
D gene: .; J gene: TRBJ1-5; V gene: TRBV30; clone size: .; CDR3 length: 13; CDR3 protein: CAWSGGFNQPQHF; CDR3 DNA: TGTGCCTGGAGCGGGGGGTTCAATCAGCCCCAGCATTTT
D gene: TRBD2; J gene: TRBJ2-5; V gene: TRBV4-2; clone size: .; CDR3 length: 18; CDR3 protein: CASSQGTSGSPLGETQYF; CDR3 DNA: TGTGCCAGCAGCCAAGGGACTAGCGGGAGTCCCCTTGGGGAGACCCAGTACTTC
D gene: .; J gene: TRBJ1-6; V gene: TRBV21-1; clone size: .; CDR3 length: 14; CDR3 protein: CASRGGQGHSPLHF; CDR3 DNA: TGTGCCAGCAGAGGGGGACAGGGGCACTCACCCCTCCACTTT
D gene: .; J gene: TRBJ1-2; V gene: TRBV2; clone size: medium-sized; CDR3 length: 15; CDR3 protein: CASSVMVVEGYGYTF; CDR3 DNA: TGTGCCAGCAGTGTAATGGTTGTAGAGGGCTATGGCTACACCTTC
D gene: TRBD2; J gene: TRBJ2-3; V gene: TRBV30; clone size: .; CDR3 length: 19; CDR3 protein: CAWSVTRWTSGRRTDTQYF; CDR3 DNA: TGTGCCTGGAGTGTCACCCGGTGGACTAGCGGGAGAAGGACAGATACGCAGTATTTT
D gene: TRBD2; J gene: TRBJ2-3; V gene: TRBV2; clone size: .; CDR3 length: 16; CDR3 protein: CASSQNGGAGTDTQYF; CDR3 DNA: TGTGCCAGCAGTCAAAACGGGGGGGCAGGGACAGATACGCAGTATTTT
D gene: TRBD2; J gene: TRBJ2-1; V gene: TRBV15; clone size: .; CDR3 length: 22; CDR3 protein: CATSRDTPVASGRLSSYNEQFF; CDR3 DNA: TGTGCCACCAGCAGAGATACCCCGGTAGCTAGCGGGAGGCTAAGCTCCTACAATGAGCAGTTCTTC